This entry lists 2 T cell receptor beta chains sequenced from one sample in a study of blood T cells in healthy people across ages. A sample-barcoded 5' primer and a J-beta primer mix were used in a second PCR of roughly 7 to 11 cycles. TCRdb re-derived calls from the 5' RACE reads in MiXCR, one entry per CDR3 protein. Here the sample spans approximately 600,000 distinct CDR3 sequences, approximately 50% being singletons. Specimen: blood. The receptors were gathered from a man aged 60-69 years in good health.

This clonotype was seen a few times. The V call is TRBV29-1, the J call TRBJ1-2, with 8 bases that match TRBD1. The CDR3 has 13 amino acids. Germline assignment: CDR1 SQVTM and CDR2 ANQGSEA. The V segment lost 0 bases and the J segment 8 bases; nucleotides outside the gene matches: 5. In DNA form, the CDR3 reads TGCAGCGTTGAAGACCCAGGGGGCCTCGGCTACACCTTC. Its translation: CSVEDPGGLGYTF.

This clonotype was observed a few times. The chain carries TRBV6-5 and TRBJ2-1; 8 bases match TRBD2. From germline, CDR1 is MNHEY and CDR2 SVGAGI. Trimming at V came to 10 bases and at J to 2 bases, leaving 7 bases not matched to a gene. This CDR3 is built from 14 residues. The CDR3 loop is CATRRRGAYNEQFF. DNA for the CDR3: TGTGCCACCCGAAGGCGGGGGGCCTACAATGAGCAGTTCTTC.